These T cell receptor beta chains were read from a single sample in a study of TIL therapy for anti-PD-1-resistant metastatic lung cancer. Assay used: immunoSEQ multiplex PCR; TCRdb lists only in-frame clones, some missing. In the table there are some 90,000 clones, roughly 65% of which are singletons. Sequences were derived from tumor tissue, sampled at baseline. The receptors here all came from a person between 30 and 80 years old with non-small cell lung cancer. Each CDR3 is given with its conserved first and last residue. D genes are given only for firm matches. Expanded clones get a size class; other rows say once, few or many, or leave the size out.

size,D,J,V,DNA,CDR3
.,TRBD1,TRBJ2-2,TRBV7-2,TGTGCCAGCAGCTTAAGTTTTCAGGGGGCCGGGGAGCTGTTTTTT,CASSLSFQGAGELFF
.,.,TRBJ2-2,TRBV18,TGTGCCAGCTCAGAGCAAGGTGCCGGGGAGCTGTTTTTT,CASSEQGAGELFF
.,.,TRBJ2-7,TRBV6-2/TRBV6-3,TGTGCCAGCAGCCAGGCGGGACCCGGCCCCTACGAGCAGTACTTC,CASSQAGPGPYEQYF
.,TRBD1,TRBJ2-7,TRBV30,TGTGCCTGGAGTCAAACAGGGGATCACTACGAGCAGTACTTC,CAWSQTGDHYEQYF
.,.,TRBJ2-1,TRBV4-1,TGCGCCAGCAGCTCGGGACTGATATACTCCTACAATGAGCAGTTCTTC,CASSSGLIYSYNEQFF
.,.,TRBJ2-1,TRBV5-1,TGCGCCAGCAGCTTCAAAGGATACAATGAGCAGTTCTTC,CASSFKGYNEQFF
.,.,TRBJ2-7,TRBV7-8,TGTGCCAGCACCCGACCGGGATTC,CASTRPGF
.,.,TRBJ2-5,TRBV19,TGTGCCAGTAGTATGGACTACCAAGAGACCCAGTACTTC,CASSMDYQETQYF
.,TRBD2,TRBJ2-1,TRBV5-1,TGCGCCAGCAGCCCTGGAGGCGGGAGGTCCTCTAGCAATGAGCAGTTCTTC,CASSPGGGRSSSNEQFF
.,.,TRBJ2-5,TRBV14,TGTGCCAGCAGCCAAGTGGTAGGAGGAGAGACCCAGTACTTC,CASSQVVGGETQYF
.,.,TRBJ2-3,TRBV3-1/TRBV3-2,TGTGCCAGCAGCCAACTCGTCCGAGATACGCAGTATTTT,CASSQLVRDTQYF
few,TRBD2,TRBJ2-1,TRBV18,TGTGCCAGCTCACCCGGGCTAGCGGGAGATTCTGAGCAGTTCTTC,CASSPGLAGDSEQFF
few,.,TRBJ1-4,TRBV6-1,TGTGCCAGCAGTGACGCCCGACGGGGTGAAAAACTGTTTTTT,CASSDARRGEKLFF
.,.,TRBJ1-2,TRBV30,TGTGCCTGGAGTGTTGGCAGACCATATGGCTACACCTTC,CAWSVGRPYGYTF
.,.,TRBJ2-2,TRBV12-3/TRBV12-4,TGTGCCAGCAGCTCCCTTTGGACCGGGGAGCTGTTTTTT,CASSSLWTGELFF
.,TRBD2,TRBJ2-3,TRBV11-2,TGTGCCAGCAGCTTGCTCAGCGGGGGGACTAGCACAGATACGCAGTATTTT,CASSLLSGGTSTDTQYF
many,TRBD2,TRBJ2-3,TRBV7-8,TGTGCCAGCAGCTTACAAGGCGGCGGGAGAGAGACAGATACGCAGTATTTT,CASSLQGGGRETDTQYF
few,TRBD1,TRBJ2-5,TRBV7-9,TGTGCCAGCATCAATCGAGGGGGACAGGGGGCCGGAGGGACCCAGTACTTC,CASINRGGQGAGGTQYF
few,TRBD1,TRBJ2-7,TRBV11-1,TGTGCCAGCAGCTTAGGACAGGGGATGGGCGAGCAGTACTTC,CASSLGQGMGEQYF
few,.,TRBJ1-2,TRBV6-5,TGTGCCAGCAAGACGGGCAACTATGGCTACACCTTC,CASKTGNYGYTF
.,.,TRBJ2-3,TRBV30,TGTGCCTGGACCGAACCAAGCACAGATACGCAGTATTTT,CAWTEPSTDTQYF
few,.,TRBJ1-1,TRBV30,TGTGCCTGGAGTGTGGGGGGCACAATGAACACTGAAGCTTTCTTT,CAWSVGGTMNTEAFF